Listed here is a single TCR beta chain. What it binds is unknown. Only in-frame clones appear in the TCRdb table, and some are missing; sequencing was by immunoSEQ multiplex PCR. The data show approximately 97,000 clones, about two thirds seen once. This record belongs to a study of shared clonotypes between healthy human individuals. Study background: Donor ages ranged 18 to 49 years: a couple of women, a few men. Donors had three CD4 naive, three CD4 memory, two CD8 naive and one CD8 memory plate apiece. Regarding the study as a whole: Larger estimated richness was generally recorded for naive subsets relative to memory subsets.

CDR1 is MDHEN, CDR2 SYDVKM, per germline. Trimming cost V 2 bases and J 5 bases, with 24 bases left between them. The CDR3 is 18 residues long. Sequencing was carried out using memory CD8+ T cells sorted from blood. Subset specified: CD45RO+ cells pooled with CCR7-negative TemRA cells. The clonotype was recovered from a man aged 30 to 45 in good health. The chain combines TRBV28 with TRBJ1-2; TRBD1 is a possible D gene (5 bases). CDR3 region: CASSLIRPGPTRGYGYTF. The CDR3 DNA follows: TGTGCCAGCAGTTTAATCCGTCCGGGACCCACAAGGGGTTATGGCTACACCTTC.